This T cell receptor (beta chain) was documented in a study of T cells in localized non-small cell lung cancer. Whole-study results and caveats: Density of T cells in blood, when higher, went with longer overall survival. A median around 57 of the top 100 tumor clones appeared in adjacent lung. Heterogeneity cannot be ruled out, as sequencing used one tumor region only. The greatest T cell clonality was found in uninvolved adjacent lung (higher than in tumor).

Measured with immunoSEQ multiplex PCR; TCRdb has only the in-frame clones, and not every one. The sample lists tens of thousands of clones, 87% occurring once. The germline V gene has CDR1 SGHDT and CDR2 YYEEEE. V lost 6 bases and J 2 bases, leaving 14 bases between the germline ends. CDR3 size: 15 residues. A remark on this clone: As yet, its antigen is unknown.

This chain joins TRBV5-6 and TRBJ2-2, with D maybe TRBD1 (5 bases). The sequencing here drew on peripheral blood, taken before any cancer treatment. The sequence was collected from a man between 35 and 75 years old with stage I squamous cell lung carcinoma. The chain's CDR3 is CASTAPGLNTGELFF. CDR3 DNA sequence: TGTGCCAGCACCGCTCCAGGGTTAAACACCGGGGAGCTGTTTTTT.